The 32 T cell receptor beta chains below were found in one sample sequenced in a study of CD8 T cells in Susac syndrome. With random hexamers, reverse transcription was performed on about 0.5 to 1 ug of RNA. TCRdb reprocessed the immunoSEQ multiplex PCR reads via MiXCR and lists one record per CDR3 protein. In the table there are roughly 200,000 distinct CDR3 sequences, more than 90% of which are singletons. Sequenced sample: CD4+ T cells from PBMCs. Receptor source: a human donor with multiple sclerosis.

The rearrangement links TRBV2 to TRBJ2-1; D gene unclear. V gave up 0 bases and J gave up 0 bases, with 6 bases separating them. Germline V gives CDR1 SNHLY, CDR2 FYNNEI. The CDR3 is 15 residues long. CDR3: CASSEAGFSYNEQFF. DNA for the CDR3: TGTGCCAGCAGTGAAGCGGGGTTCTCCTACAATGAGCAGTTCTTC. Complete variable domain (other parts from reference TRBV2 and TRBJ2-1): EPEVTQTPSHQVTQMGQEVILRCVPISNHLYFYWYRQILGQKVEFLVSFYNNEISEKSEIFDDQFSVERPDGSNFTLKIRSTKLEDSAMYFCASSEAGFSYNEQFFGPGTRLTVL.

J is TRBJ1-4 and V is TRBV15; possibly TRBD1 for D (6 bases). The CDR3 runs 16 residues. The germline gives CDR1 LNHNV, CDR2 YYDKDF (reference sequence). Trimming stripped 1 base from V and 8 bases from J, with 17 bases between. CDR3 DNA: TGTGCCACCAGCAGAGTTGAGGTACAGGGAGACGAAAAACTGTTTTTT. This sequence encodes CATSRVEVQGDEKLFF.

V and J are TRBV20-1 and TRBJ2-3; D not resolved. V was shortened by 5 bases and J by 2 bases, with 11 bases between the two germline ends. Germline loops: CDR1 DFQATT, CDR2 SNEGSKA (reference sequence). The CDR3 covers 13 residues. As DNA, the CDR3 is TGCAGTGCTGGCGGCGTATACACAGATACGCAGTATTTT. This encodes CSAGGVYTDTQYF.

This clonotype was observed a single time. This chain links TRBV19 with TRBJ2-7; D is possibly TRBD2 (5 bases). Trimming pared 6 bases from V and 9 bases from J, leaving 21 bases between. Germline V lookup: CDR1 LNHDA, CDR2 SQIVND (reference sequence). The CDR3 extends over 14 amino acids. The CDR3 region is CASSATRTAERQYF. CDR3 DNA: TGTGCCAGTAGCGCTACCCGGACTGCAGAACGGCAGTACTTC. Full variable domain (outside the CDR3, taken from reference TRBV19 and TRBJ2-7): DGGITQSPKYLFRKEGQNVTLSCEQNLNHDAMYWYRQDPGQGLRLIYYSQIVNDFQKGDIAEGYSVSREKKESFPLTVTSAQKNPTAFYLCASSATRTAERQYFGPGTRLTVT.

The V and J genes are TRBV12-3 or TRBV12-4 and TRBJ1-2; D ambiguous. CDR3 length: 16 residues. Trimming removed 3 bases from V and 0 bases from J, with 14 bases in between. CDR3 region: CASSFGGIRTNYGYTF. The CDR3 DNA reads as TGTGCCAGCAGTTTTGGAGGGATCCGAACTAACTATGGCTACACCTTC.

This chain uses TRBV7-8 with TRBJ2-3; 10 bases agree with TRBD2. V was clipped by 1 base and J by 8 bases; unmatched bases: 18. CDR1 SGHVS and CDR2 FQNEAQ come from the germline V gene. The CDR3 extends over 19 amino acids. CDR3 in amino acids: CASSLGGSSGGVKVITQYF. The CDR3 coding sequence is TGTGCCAGCAGCTTAGGAGGGTCTAGCGGGGGAGTTAAGGTTATTACGCAGTATTTT.

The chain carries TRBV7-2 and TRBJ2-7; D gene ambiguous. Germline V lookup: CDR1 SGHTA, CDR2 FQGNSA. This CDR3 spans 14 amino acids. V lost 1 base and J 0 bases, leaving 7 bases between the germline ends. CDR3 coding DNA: TGTGCCAGCAGCTTAGAAAGGAGCTCCTACGAGCAGTACTTC. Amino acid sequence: CASSLERSSYEQYF.

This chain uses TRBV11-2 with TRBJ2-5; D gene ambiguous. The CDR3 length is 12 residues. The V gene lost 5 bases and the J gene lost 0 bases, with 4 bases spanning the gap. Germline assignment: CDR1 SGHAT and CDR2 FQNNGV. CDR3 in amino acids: CASSPYQETQYF. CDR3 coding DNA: TGTGCCAGCAGCCCTTACCAAGAGACCCAGTACTTC.

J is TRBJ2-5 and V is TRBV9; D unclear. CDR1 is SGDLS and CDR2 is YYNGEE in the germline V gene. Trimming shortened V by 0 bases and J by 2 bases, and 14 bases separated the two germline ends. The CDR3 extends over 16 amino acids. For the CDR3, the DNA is TGTGCCAGCAGCGTAGAGTTCTGGGCCCAACAAGAGACCCAGTACTTC. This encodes CASSVEFWAQQETQYF.

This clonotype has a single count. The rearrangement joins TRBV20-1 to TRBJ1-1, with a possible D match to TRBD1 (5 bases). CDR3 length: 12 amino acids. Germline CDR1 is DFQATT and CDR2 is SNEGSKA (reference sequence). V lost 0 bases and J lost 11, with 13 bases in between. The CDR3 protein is CSAREGVFEAFF. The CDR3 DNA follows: TGCAGTGCTAGAGAGGGGGTCTTTGAGGCTTTCTTT.

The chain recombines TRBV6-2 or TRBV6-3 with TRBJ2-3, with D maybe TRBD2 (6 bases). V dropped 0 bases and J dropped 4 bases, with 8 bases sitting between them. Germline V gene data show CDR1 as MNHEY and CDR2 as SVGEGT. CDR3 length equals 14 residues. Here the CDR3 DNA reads TGTGCCAGCAGTTACTCCTCGGGGGCAGATACGCAGTATTTT. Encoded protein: CASSYSSGADTQYF.

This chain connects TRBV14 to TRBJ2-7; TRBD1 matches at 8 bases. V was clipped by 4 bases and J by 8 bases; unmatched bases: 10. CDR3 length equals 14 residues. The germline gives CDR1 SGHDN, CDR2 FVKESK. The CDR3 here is CASSLGGQGAQQYF. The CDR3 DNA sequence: TGTGCCAGCAGCCTTGGAGGACAGGGAGCGCAGCAGTACTTC.

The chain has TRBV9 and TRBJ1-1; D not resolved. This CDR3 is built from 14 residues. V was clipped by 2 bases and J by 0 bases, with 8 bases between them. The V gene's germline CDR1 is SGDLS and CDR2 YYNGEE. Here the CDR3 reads CASSVAGLNTEAFF. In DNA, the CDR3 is TGTGCCAGCAGCGTGGCAGGTCTGAACACTGAAGCTTTCTTT.

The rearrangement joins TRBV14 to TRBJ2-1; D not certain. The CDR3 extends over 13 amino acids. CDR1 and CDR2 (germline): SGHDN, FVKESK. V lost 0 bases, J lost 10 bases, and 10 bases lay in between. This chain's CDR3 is CASSQDRVDEQFF. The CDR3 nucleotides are TGTGCCAGCAGCCAAGATCGGGTCGACGAGCAGTTCTTC.

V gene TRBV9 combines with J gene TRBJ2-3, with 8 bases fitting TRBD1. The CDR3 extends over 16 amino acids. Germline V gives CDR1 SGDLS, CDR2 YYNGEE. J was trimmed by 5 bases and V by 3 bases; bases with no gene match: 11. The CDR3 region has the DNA TGTGCCAGCAGCGCCCAAGCAGGGGGCACGGTAGATACGCAGTATTTT. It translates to CASSAQAGGTVDTQYF.

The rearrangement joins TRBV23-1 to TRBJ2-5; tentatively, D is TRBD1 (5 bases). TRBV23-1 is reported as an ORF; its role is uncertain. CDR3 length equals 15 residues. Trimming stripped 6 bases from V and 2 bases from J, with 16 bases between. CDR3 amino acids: CASRTVPGLQETQYF. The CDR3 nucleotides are TGCGCCAGCAGGACAGTCCCAGGGCTACAAGAGACCCAGTACTTC.

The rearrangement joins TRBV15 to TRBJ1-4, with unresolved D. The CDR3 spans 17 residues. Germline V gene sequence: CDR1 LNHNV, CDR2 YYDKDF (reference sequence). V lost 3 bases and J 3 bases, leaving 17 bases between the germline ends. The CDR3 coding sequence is TGTGCCACCAGCAGCCTGGGCTCCCGAGGAGCTAATGAAAAACTGTTTTTT. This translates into CATSSLGSRGANEKLFF.

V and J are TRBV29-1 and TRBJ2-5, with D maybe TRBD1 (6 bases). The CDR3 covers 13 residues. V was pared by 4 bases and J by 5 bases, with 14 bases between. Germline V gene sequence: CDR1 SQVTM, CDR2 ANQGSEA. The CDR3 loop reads CSVAGALGETQYF. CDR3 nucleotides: TGCAGCGTTGCAGGGGCTTTAGGGGAGACCCAGTACTTC.

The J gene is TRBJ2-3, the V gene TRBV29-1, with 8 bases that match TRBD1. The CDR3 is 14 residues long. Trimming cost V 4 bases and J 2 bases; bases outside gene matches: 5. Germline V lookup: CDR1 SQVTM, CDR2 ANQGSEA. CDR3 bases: TGCAGCGTTGGATGGGGACAGGACACAGATACGCAGTATTTT. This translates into CSVGWGQDTDTQYF.

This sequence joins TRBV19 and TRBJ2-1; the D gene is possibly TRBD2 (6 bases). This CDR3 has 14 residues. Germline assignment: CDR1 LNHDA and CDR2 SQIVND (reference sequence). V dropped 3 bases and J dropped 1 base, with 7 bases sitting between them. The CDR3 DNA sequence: TGTGCCAGTAGTATTGGGGGGTCCTACAATGAGCAGTTCTTC. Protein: CASSIGGSYNEQFF.

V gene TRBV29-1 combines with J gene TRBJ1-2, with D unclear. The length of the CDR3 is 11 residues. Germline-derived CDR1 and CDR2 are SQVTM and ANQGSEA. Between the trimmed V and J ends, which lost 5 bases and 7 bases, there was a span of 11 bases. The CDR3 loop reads CSVSSPSGYTF. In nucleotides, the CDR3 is TGCAGCGTTTCTTCTCCGAGTGGCTACACCTTC.

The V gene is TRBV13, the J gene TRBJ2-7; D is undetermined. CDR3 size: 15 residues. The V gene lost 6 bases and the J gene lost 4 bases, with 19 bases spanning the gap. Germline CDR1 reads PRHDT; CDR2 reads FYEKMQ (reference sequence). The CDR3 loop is CASSQLVGLPYEQYF. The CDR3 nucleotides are TGTGCCAGCAGTCAGCTGGTGGGGTTACCGTACGAGCAGTACTTC.

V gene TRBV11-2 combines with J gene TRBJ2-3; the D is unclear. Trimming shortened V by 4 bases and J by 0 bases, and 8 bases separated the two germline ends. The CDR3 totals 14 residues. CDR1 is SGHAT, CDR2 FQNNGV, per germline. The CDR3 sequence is CASSSEKSTDTQYF. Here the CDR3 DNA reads TGTGCCAGCAGCTCAGAGAAGAGCACAGATACGCAGTATTTT.

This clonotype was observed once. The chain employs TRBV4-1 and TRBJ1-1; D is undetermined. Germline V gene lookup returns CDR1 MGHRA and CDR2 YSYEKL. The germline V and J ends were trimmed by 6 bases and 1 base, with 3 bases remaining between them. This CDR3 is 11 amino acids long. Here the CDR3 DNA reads TGCGCCAGCAGTTGGAACACTGAAGCTTTCTTT. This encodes CASSWNTEAFF.

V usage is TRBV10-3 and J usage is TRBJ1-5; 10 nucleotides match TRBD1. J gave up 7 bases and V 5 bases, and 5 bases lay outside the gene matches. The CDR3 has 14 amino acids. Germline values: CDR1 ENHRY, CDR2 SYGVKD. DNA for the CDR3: TGTGCCATCAGTACCGGGACAGGGGACCAGCCCCAGCATTTT. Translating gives CAISTGTGDQPQHF.

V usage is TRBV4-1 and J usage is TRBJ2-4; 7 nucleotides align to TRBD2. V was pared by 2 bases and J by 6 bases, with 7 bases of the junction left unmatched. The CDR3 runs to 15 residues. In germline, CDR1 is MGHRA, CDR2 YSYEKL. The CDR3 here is CASSQNSGSLNIQYF. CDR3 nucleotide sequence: TGCGCCAGCAGCCAAAATAGCGGGTCTCTAAACATTCAGTACTTC.

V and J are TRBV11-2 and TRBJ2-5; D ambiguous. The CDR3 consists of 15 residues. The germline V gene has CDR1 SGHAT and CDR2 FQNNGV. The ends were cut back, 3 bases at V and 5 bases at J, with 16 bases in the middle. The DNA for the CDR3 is TGTGCCAGCAGCTTTCTGGGTGCATCAAGGGAGACCCAGTACTTC. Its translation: CASSFLGASRETQYF.

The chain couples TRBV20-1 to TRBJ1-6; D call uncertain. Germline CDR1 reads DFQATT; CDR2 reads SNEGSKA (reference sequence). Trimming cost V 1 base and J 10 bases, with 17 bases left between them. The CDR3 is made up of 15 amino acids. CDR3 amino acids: CSARGVVSGGSPLHF. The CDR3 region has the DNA TGCAGTGCTAGAGGCGTGGTTTCAGGAGGATCACCCCTCCACTTT.

CDR3 protein: CASSGQGGAVDTQYF. CDR3 DNA sequence: TGTGCCAGCAGCGGCCAGGGGGGGGCCGTAGATACGCAGTATTTT. This chain connects TRBV7-2 to TRBJ2-3, with D perhaps being TRBD1 or TRBD2 (7 bases each). CDR3 length equals 15 residues. V dropped 5 bases and J dropped 5 bases, with 17 bases sitting between them. Germline assignment: CDR1 SGHTA and CDR2 FQGNSA.

The CDR3, as DNA: TGTGCCAGCAGCGTAGTTCAGGGGCGTGGGGAGACCCAGTACTTC. This encodes CASSVVQGRGETQYF. This chain joins TRBV9 and TRBJ2-5; perhaps TRBD1 as D (6 bases). Trimming took off 0 bases at V and 5 bases at J, with 14 bases between the two ends. This CDR3 has 15 residues. The V gene's germline CDR1 is SGDLS and CDR2 YYNGEE.

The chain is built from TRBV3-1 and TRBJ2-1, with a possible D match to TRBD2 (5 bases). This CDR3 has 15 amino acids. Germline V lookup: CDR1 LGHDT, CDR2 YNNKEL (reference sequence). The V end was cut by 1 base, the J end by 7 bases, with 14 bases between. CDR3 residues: CASSQVLRWRNEQFF. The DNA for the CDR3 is TGTGCCAGCAGCCAAGTACTGCGATGGAGGAATGAGCAGTTCTTC.

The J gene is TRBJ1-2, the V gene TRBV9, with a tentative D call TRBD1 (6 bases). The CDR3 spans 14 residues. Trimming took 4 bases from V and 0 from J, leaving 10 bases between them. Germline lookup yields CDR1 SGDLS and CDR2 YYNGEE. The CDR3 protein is CASSIDRSNYGYTF. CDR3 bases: TGTGCCAGCAGCATCGACAGGTCTAACTATGGCTACACCTTC.